These T cell receptor beta chains were read from a single sample in a study of T-cell memory formation after mild COVID-19. MiXCR, run by TCRdb on the 5' RACE reads, gives a single entry per CDR3 protein. The sample includes hundreds of thousands of distinct CDR3 sequences, about 25% of them seen just once. Sequenced sample: PBMCs or a T cell subset sorted from them (not recorded which). These receptors all stem from an adult woman who had mild COVID-19 (a few samples of this study predate the infection). Cell type and time point are not known. The CDR3 runs from the conserved cysteine through the conserved F or W. D genes are given only for firm matches. Size values are once, few and many counts, or a class for expanded clones, and some rows have none.

>TRBV7-6|few|TRBJ2-7|TRBD2
CASRPLAGDFEQYF
TGTGCCAGCAGGCCACTAGCGGGAGACTTCGAGCAGTACTTC
>TRBV7-8|few|TRBJ2-3|.
CASSLYTIKKTGTDTQYF
TGTGCCAGCAGCTTATACACCATAAAGAAGACAGGCACAGATACGCAGTATTTT
>TRBV12-3/TRBV12-4|few|TRBJ1-1|TRBD1
CASRGQVNTEAFF
TGTGCCAGCAGGGGACAGGTGAACACTGAAGCTTTCTTT
>TRBV15|.|TRBJ2-1|.
CATSRANGGANEQFF
TGTGCCACCAGCAGAGCCAATGGGGGGGCCAATGAGCAGTTCTTC
>TRBV7-6|.|TRBJ2-3|TRBD1
CASSLTGARTDTQYF
TGTGCCAGCAGCCTGACAGGGGCAAGAACAGATACGCAGTATTTT
>TRBV29-1|.|TRBJ1-2|.
CSAYGGLSLDGYTF
TGCAGCGCCTATGGGGGTCTCAGTCTCGATGGCTACACCTTC
>TRBV29-1|.|TRBJ1-2|TRBD1
CSADRENGYTF
TGCAGCGCGGACAGGGAAAATGGCTACACCTTC
>TRBV10-3|.|TRBJ2-7|TRBD1
CAITSGEDRAYEQYF
TGTGCCATCACCTCGGGGGAGGACAGGGCCTACGAGCAGTACTTC
>TRBV30|.|TRBJ2-7|.
CASSALGPYEQYF
TGTGCCTCCTCGGCCTTAGGACCCTACGAGCAGTACTTC
>TRBV25-1|.|TRBJ1-2|TRBD1
CASKGQGAWGYTF
TGTGCCAGCAAGGGGCAGGGGGCTTGGGGCTACACCTTC
>TRBV6-5|few|TRBJ2-1|.
CASSYTPYRTVRHNEQFF
TGTGCCAGCAGTTACACCCCATACCGGACAGTACGACACAATGAGCAGTTCTTC
>TRBV20-1|.|TRBJ2-7|TRBD2
CSAILAGNYEQYF
TGCAGTGCTATTCTAGCGGGGAACTACGAGCAGTACTTC
>TRBV5-4|.|TRBJ2-7|.
CASSLGVSAGEQYF
TGTGCCAGCAGCTTGGGGGTCTCCGCGGGGGAGCAGTACTTC
>TRBV20-1|.|TRBJ2-7|TRBD1
CSATSTGDSDEQYF
TGCAGTGCTACCTCGACAGGGGACTCCGACGAGCAGTACTTC
>TRBV2|.|TRBJ2-2|TRBD2
CASTLAGGQNTGELFF
TGTGCCAGCACCTTAGCGGGGGGCCAGAACACCGGGGAGCTGTTTTTT
>TRBV20-1|.|TRBJ2-2|TRBD2
CSARVGSGIWTGELFF
TGCAGTGCTAGAGTTGGTAGCGGGATCTGGACCGGGGAGCTGTTTTTT
>TRBV4-1|.|TRBJ2-2|.
CASSLLSGPNTGELFF
TGCGCCAGCAGCCTACTGAGCGGGCCCAACACCGGGGAGCTGTTTTTT
>TRBV18|.|TRBJ2-3|.
CASSPGAVTADTQYF
TGTGCCAGCTCACCGGGCGCAGTAACGGCAGATACGCAGTATTTT
>TRBV4-3|.|TRBJ2-3|.
CASSQGIGIVGTDTQYF
TGCGCCAGCAGCCAAGGAATCGGGATTGTGGGCACAGATACGCAGTATTTT